The rows below give T cell receptor beta chains drawn from one sample of a study of shared clonotypes between healthy human individuals. The method was immunoSEQ multiplex PCR; TCRdb's version includes in-frame clones alone and lacks a portion of them. The sample holds about 700,000 clones, about 92% seen once. Sequencing input: naive CD8+ T cells sorted from blood. The receptors originated from a man aged 25 to 40 in good health. Each CDR3 is given with its conserved first and last residue.

v_gene	CDR3aa
TRBV11-3	CASSFGANTEAFF
TRBV5-1	CASSLFMGSTEAFF
TRBV11-2	CASSFLAHEQYF
TRBV2	CASIIMGRDRGISGNGYTF
TRBV4-1	CASSQETSGIYEQYF
TRBV28	CASSFDRGAYEQYF
TRBV7-9	CASSQQPGLAGGLRYEQYF
TRBV9	CASSFRSTSGTQGEQFF
TRBV27	CASSLEGTSGTYEQYF
TRBV5-6	CASSLLDRAYEQYF
TRBV7-8	CASSLALYEQYF
TRBV27	CASSTGPRPYNEQFF
TRBV7-6	CASSSSENSYNEQFF
TRBV10-3	CAISERLGQGGNNEQFF
TRBV13	CASSLKFRVGNMNTEAFF
TRBV13	CASSAIPGLAVNNEQFF
TRBV19	CASSIVGLGNEQFF
TRBV11-3	CASSPGTGDEQYF
TRBV2	CASSISSGGATGELFF
TRBV7-9	CASSKSRTGELFF
TRBV7-8	CASSLARGVYSNQPQHF
TRBV27	CASSFRRSGGQETQYF
TRBV19	CASSIVYSGELFF
TRBV18	CASSPTTGNYEQYF
TRBV30	CAWWGGQGTDTQYF
TRBV13	CASSPFTTGSTMGYTF
TRBV28	CASSHMGAGGDYNEQFF